This record covers a single TCR beta chain. The antigen this receptor binds is unknown. Base qualities are missing; no much larger clone stands one base away. These data come from a study of vaccination effects on CD4 cells after COVID-19 (dated by TCRdb to 2021 to 2024). Describing the broader study: The ViraFEST assay stimulated PBMC with viral peptide pools and then used TCR sequencing to identify antigen-specific CD4+ T cell clonotypes by expansion. The full study included fewer than eleven COVID-19 convalescent patients and a handful of SARS-CoV-2-naive healthy vaccine recipients. In the study, cultures from other donors were sequenced using the Oncomine TCR Beta short-read assay on an Illumina iSeq 100. Across the study, the median time from the second dose to post-vaccine sampling was 72 days (range 14 to 241). A few million PBMC per well were cultured in IMDM with 5% human AB serum, 9 to 10 IU/ml IL-2 and gentamicin, plus 10 ug/ml peptides. SARS-CoV-2 spike-specific CD4+ TCR repertoires were compared before and after mRNA vaccination in COVID-19 convalescent patients and in infection-naive vaccine recipients. Results and caveats for the whole study, not just this receptor: Both infection-induced and vaccine-induced clones contracted markedly at late post-vaccination timepoints, which is consistent with waning T cell responses. Among healthy vaccine recipients, nearly all vaccine-induced clones were SARS-CoV-2 mono-reactive, and only 1 of 255 was cross-reactive with common cold coronaviruses. The study was limited by a small number of convalescent patients, and early post-infection timepoints were lacking.

CDR1 and CDR2 (LGHNA, YNFKEQ) derive from the germline V gene. From cysteine to phenylalanine, the CDR3 is 15 amino acids long. The retained sequence is limited to the CDR3, 45 bases, with the frame set at the first base. Deletion took 0 bases off V and 4 bases off J, with a span of 13 bases between the germline ends. Receptor amplification or capture employed the immunoSEQ multiplex PCR assay. DNA from the cultured and isolated CD4+ T cells underwent TCR beta CDR3 sequencing. In the paper's pipeline: Non-productive TCR sequences were removed, reads were trimmed to the CDR3 region, and CDR3s of at least 7 amino acids were retained. Antigen-specific clonotypes were identified using the MANAFEST web app by comparison of expansion in peptide wells against reference cultures. Positive clones required FDR<0.05 expansion versus reference and all other wells, odds ratio above 5, and frequency above 0.1% in two replicate wells. A clonotype was called cross-reactive if it was significantly expanded both in SARS-CoV-2 spike wells and in at least one common cold coronavirus spike condition. CDR3 similarity was assessed by Levenshtein distance using the stringdist R package, and unrooted trees were constructed with ape in R 3.6.1. Not all clones reach the TCRdb copy of this immuneACCESS table, which keeps in-frame sequences only. Checked studies attribute under half of the gap to unresolved V genes and leave the rest unexplained. The DNA gave D and trimming, while V, J and clone size come from that table. This sample holds roughly 41,000 clones; about two thirds were observed only once. Roughly 7.7% of the sample lies in the top ten.

After around 11 days of culture, CD4+ T cells were isolated with the EasySep CD4+ T cell isolation kit. Two doses of either the BNT162b2 or the mRNA-1273 mRNA SARS-CoV-2 vaccine were administered to participants. None of the healthy vaccine recipients had a prior SARS-CoV-2 infection, which was confirmed by nucleocapsid antibody tests that came back negative both before and after vaccination. Half of the culture medium was replaced with fresh IL-2-containing medium on days 3 and 7. Unless noted otherwise, every peptide stimulation condition was cultured in triplicate wells. Using Ficoll-Paque Plus gradient centrifugation, PBMC were separated from whole blood and then either used fresh or cryopreserved at -140C. Genomic DNA was extracted from cultured CD4+ T cells with the QIAamp micro DNA kit.

This TCR was sampled from a human donor who received a COVID-19 vaccine. Rearrangement joined TRBV4-2 to TRBJ2-7; the D segment cannot be called with confidence. The source material was CD4+ T cells from PBMCs cultured without peptide, sampled after COVID-19 vaccination. The nucleotide sequence is TGTGCCAGCAGCCAAGAACGAGTCGGAGTATACGAGCAGTACTTC. It codes for CASSQERVGVYEQYF.